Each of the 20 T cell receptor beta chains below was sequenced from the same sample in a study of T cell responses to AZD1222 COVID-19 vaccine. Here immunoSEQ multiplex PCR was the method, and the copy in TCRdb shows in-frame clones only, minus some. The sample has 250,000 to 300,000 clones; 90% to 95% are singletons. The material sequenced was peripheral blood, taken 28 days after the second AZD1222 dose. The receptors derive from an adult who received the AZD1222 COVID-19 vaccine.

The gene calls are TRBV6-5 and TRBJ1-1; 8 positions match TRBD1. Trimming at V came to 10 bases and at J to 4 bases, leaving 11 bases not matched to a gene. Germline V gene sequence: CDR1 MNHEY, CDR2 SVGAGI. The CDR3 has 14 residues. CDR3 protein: CAIRRGPAGTEAFF. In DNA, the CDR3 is TGTGCCATCCGCAGGGGGCCCGCTGGCACTGAAGCTTTCTTT.

Written as DNA, the CDR3 is TGTGCCAGCAGCCAGGGACAGGCGATTAGCACAGATACGCAGTATTTT. It specifies CASSQGQAISTDTQYF. V and J are TRBV9 and TRBJ2-3; 8 bases line up with TRBD1. J gave up 0 bases and V 4 bases, and 7 bases lay outside the gene matches. The CDR3 extends over 16 amino acids. Germline-derived CDR1 and CDR2 are SGDLS and YYNGEE.

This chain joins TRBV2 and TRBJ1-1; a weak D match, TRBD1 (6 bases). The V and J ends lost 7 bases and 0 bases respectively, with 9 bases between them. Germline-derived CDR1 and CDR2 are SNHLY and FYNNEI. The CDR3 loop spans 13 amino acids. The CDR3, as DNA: TGTGCCAGCAACCGGGACATGAACACTGAAGCTTTCTTT. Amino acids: CASNRDMNTEAFF. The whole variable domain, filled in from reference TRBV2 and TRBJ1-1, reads EPEVTQTPSHQVTQMGQEVILRCVPISNHLYFYWYRQILGQKVEFLVSFYNNEISEKSEIFDDQFSVERPDGSNFTLKIRSTKLEDSAMYFCASNRDMNTEAFFGQGTRLTVV.

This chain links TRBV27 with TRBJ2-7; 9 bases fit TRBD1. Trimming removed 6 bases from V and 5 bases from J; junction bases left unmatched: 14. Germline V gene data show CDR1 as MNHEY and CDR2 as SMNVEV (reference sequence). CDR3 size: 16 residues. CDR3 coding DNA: TGTGCCAGCAGCCACCTACCGGGACAGGGTCCCCACGAGCAGTACTTC. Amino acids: CASSHLPGQGPHEQYF.

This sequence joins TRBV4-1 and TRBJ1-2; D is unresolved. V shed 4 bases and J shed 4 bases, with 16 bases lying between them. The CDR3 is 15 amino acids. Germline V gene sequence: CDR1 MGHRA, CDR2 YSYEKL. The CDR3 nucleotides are TGCGCCAGCAGCCCCGGAGAGGTAACAGCCTATGGCTACACCTTC. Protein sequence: CASSPGEVTAYGYTF.

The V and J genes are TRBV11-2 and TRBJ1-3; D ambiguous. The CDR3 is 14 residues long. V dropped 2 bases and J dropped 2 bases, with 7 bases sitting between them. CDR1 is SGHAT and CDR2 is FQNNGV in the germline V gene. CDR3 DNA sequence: TGTGCCAGCAGCTTACCGGGGACTGGAAACACCATATATTTT. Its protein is CASSLPGTGNTIYF.

Written as DNA, the CDR3 is TGTGCCAGCAGAAAAACAGGGTGGGACACCGGGGAGCTGTTTTTT. Encoded protein: CASRKTGWDTGELFF. The chain couples TRBV28 to TRBJ2-2; possible D gene TRBD1, 6 bases. From germline, CDR1 is MDHEN and CDR2 SYDVKM. The CDR3 covers 15 residues. Trimming left V 6 bases short and J 3 bases short, with 14 bases between.

Here the CDR3 DNA reads TGTGCCAGCAGCTTCAGGGATAGCGGACCCTGGGGCACCGGGGAGCTGTTTTTT. This translates into CASSFRDSGPWGTGELFF. The chain recombines TRBV7-8 with TRBJ2-2; tentative D call: TRBD2 (6 bases). The CDR3 covers 18 residues. Per germline, CDR1 SGHVS and CDR2 FQNEAQ. The ends were cut back, 3 bases at V and 4 bases at J, with 21 bases in the middle. The full variable domain, with the rest looked up from reference TRBV7-8 and TRBJ2-2, is GAGVSQSPRYKVAKRGQDVALRCDPISGHVSLFWYQQALGQGPEFLTYFQNEAQLDKSGLPSDRFFAERPEGSVSTLKIQRTQQEDSAVYLCASSFRDSGPWGTGELFFGEGSRLTVL.

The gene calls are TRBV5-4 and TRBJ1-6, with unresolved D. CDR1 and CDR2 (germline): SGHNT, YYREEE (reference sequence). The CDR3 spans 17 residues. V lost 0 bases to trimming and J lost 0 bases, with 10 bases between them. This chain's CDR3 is CASSLAGSRSYNSPLHF. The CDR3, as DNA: TGTGCCAGCAGCTTGGCCGGATCCCGCTCCTATAATTCACCCCTCCACTTT.

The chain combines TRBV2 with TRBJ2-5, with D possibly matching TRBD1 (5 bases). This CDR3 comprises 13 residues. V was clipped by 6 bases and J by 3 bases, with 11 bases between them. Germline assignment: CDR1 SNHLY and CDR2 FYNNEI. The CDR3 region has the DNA TGTGCCAGCAGAAAAGACAGCAAAGAGACCCAGTACTTC. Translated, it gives CASRKDSKETQYF.

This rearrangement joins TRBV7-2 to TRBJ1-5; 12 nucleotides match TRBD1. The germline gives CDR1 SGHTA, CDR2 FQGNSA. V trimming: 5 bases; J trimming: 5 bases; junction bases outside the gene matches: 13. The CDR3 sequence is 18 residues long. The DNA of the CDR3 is TGTGCCAGCAGCCCGAGGGACAGGGGGCTTCCTTTCCATCAGCCCCAGCATTTT. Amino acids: CASSPRDRGLPFHQPQHF.

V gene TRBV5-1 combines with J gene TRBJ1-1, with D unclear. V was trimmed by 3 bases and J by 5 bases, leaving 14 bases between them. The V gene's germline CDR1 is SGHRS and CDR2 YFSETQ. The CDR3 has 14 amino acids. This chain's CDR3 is CASSSGPIGTEAFF. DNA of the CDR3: TGCGCCAGCAGCTCCGGTCCCATCGGGACTGAAGCTTTCTTT. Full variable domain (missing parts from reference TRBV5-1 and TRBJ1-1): KAGVTQTPRYLIKTRGQQVTLSCSPISGHRSVSWYQQTPGQGLQFLFEYFSETQRNKGNFPGRFSGRQFSNSRSEMNVSTLELGDSALYLCASSSGPIGTEAFFGQGTRLTVV.

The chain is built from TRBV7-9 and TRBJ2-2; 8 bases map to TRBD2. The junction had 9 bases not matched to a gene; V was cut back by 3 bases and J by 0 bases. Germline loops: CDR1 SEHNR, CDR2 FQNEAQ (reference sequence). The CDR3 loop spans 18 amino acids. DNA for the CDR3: TGTGCCAGCAGCTTTGTGCTCTCGGGACTAGCGAACACCGGGGAGCTGTTTTTT. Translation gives CASSFVLSGLANTGELFF.

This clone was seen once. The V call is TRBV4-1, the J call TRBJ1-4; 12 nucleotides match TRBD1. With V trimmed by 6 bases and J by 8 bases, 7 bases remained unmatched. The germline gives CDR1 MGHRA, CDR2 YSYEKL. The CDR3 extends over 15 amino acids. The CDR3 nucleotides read TGCGCCAGCAGTCTCTCCGGGACAGGGGGCGAAAAACTGTTTTTT. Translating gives CASSLSGTGGEKLFF.

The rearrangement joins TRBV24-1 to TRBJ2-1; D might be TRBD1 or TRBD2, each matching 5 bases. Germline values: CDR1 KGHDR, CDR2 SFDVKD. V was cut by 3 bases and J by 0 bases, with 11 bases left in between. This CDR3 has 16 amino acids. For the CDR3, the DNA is TGTGCCACCAGTGATCCTCTCGGGGCCTCCTACAATGAGCAGTTCTTC. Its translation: CATSDPLGASYNEQFF.

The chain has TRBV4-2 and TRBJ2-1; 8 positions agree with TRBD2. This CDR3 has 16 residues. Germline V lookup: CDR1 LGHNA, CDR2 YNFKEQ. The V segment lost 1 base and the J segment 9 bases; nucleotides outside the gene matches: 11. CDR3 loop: CASSQGASQRESEQFF. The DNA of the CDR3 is TGTGCCAGCAGCCAAGGGGCAAGTCAGCGGGAGAGTGAGCAGTTCTTC.

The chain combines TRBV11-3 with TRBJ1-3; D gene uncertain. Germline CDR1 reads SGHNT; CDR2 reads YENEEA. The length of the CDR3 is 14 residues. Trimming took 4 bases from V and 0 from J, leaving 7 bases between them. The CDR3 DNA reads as TGTGCCAGCAGCTCGGGCCTCTCTGGAAACACCATATATTTT. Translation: CASSSGLSGNTIYF. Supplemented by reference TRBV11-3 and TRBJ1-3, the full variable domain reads EAGVVQSPRYKIIEKKQPVAFWCNPISGHNTLYWYLQNLGQGPELLIRYENEEAVDDSQLPKDRFSAERLKGVDSTLKIQPAELGDSAVYLCASSSGLSGNTIYFGEGSWLTVV.

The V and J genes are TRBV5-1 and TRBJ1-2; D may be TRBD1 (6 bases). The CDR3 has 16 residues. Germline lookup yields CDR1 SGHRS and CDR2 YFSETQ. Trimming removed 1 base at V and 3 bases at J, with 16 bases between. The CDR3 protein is CASSLLLRGKDYGYTF. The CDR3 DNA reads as TGCGCCAGCAGCTTGTTATTAAGGGGGAAGGACTATGGCTACACCTTC.

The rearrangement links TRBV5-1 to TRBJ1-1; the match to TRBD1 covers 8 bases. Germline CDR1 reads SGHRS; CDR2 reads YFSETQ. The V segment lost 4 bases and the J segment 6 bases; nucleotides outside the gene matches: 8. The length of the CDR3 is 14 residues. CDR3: CASSADRGYSEAFF. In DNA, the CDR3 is TGCGCCAGCAGCGCTGACAGGGGCTACTCTGAAGCTTTCTTT.

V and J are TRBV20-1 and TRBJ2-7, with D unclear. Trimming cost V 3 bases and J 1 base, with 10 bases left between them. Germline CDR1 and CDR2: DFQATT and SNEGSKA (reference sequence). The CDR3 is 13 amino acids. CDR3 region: CSASLGQSYEQYF. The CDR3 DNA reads TGCAGTGCTAGTTTAGGTCAATCCTACGAGCAGTACTTC.